The 32 T cell receptor beta chains presented below share a single source sample, sequenced in a study of blood T cell repertoires in COVID-19. The protocol was immunoSEQ multiplex PCR, while the TCRdb copy is restricted to in-frame clones and leaves out a portion. Found here are about 230,000 clones, 83% of them singletons; the top ten hold roughly 7%. The specimen sequenced was peripheral blood. All receptors derive from a woman between 50 and 59 years old with acute or convalescent COVID-19.

A remark on this clone: Sequence at one end of the junction differs from germline and may be a read error. The chain is built from TRBV7-9 and TRBJ2-5; D unclear. Germline CDR1 SEHNR, CDR2 FQNEAQ (reference sequence). This CDR3 has 14 residues. The CDR3 reads CASSIAPSEETQYF. DNA for the CDR3: TGTGCCAGCAGCATAGCACCCTCAGAAGAGACCCAGTACTTC.

This clone was detected only once. The V gene is TRBV7-2, the J gene TRBJ1-1; D uncertain. This CDR3 is 13 amino acids long. V lost 5 bases and J lost 6, with 13 bases in between. In germline, CDR1 is SGHTA, CDR2 FQGNSA. In nucleotides, the CDR3 is TGTGCCAGCAGCCCCCGGGGTGTAGCTGAAGCTTTCTTT. Its protein is CASSPRGVAEAFF.

V is TRBV3-1 (or the pseudogene TRBV3-2) and J is TRBJ1-1; TRBD1 might be the D (6 bases). Per germline, CDR1 LGHDT and CDR2 YNNKEL (reference sequence). V was clipped by 7 bases and J by 1 base, with 13 bases between them. This CDR3 has 14 amino acids. CDR3: CASTTGTQNTEAFF. The CDR3 nucleotides read TGTGCCAGCACCACAGGGACCCAGAACACTGAAGCTTTCTTT.

This clone was seen once. DNA for the CDR3: TGCGCCAGCAGCCAAGGCGCGGGCCATCAGCCCCAGCATTTT. Translation gives CASSQGAGHQPQHF. The genes are TRBV4-3 and TRBJ1-5; unclear D gene. V shed 1 base and J shed 5 bases, with 9 bases lying between them. Germline CDR1 reads LGHNA; CDR2 reads YSLEER. This CDR3 is 14 amino acids long.

CDR3 nucleotides: TGTGCCAGCTCACCTAATCTCCAGGGGGCCGACACCGGGGAGCTGTTTTTT. It specifies CASSPNLQGADTGELFF. The chain joins TRBV18 to TRBJ2-2, with TRBD1 identical over 8 bases. CDR3 length: 17 residues. V was pared by 3 bases and J by 3 bases, with 9 bases of the junction left unmatched. The germline gives CDR1 KGHSH, CDR2 LQKENI.

V gene TRBV6-1 combines with J gene TRBJ1-3; a possible D gene is TRBD1 (6 bases). Germline lookup yields CDR1 MNHNS and CDR2 SASEGT. The CDR3 is 14 amino acids. Trimming removed 0 bases from V and 4 bases from J, with 7 bases in between. CDR3 sequence: CASSEADRGNTIYF. The CDR3 nucleotides are TGTGCCAGCAGTGAAGCGGACAGAGGAAACACCATATATTTT.

This clone was seen more than once but under ten times. The chain has TRBV2 and TRBJ2-1, with 11 bases aligning to TRBD2. The ends lost 5 bases at V and 0 bases at J; junction bases unmatched: 9. Germline values: CDR1 SNHLY, CDR2 FYNNEI. This CDR3 region has 18 residues. The CDR3 loop reads CASSLGSGGETSYNEQFF. As DNA, the CDR3 is TGTGCCAGCAGTCTTGGTAGCGGGGGGGAAACCTCCTACAATGAGCAGTTCTTC.

In this sample, this clone turned up once. The chain recombines TRBV6-5 with TRBJ1-4, with 8 bases that match TRBD1. The J segment lost 7 bases and the V segment lost 9 bases, leaving 13 bases of the junction unmatched. CDR3 length equals 15 residues. Germline CDR1 MNHEY, CDR2 SVGAGI. Here the CDR3 DNA reads TGTGCCAGTGCCGAAACCACAGGGGGTGGTGAAAAACTGTTTTTT. It encodes CASAETTGGGEKLFF.

The chain links TRBV7-6 to TRBJ2-3; 9 positions match TRBD1. V lost 2 bases, J lost 2 bases, and 5 bases stayed unmatched. This CDR3 has 16 residues. The germline gives CDR1 SGHVS, CDR2 FNYEAQ. The CDR3 loop is CASSLFRTGDTDTQYF. In DNA form, the CDR3 reads TGTGCCAGCAGCTTATTCAGGACAGGGGACACAGATACGCAGTATTTT.

The CDR3 sequence: CSVVTGTNTEAFF. CDR3 DNA: TGCAGCGTTGTGACAGGGACTAACACTGAAGCTTTCTTT. This chain connects TRBV29-1 to TRBJ1-1; 7 bases line up with TRBD1. Germline V gene data show CDR1 as SQVTM and CDR2 as ANQGSEA. V was clipped by 4 bases and J by 2 bases; unmatched bases: 4. CDR3 size: 13 residues.

The chain links TRBV18 to TRBJ1-2; TRBD1 matches 9 bases. Germline CDR1 KGHSH, CDR2 LQKENI. The CDR3 spans 14 residues. Trimming at V came to 3 bases and at J to 8 bases, leaving 7 bases not matched to a gene. CDR3 region: CASSPPGTGKGYTF. CDR3 bases: TGTGCCAGCTCACCGCCCGGGACAGGGAAAGGCTACACCTTC. The entire variable domain, with the rest obtained from reference TRBV18 and TRBJ1-2, is as follows: NAGVMQNPRHLVRRRGQEARLRCSPMKGHSHVYWYRQLPEEGLKFMVYLQKENIIDESGMPKERFSAEFPKEGPSILRIQQVVRGDSAAYFCASSPPGTGKGYTFGSGTRLTVV.

This chain connects TRBV6-6 to TRBJ1-4, with 9 positions matching TRBD1. Germline assignment: CDR1 MNHNY and CDR2 SVGAGI (reference sequence). The junction had 12 bases not matched to a gene; V was cut back by 6 bases and J by 10 bases. This CDR3 has 15 residues. The CDR3 DNA reads as TGTGCCAGCAGAACACCGGGACAGGGTGGTGTAAAACTGTTTTTT. Its translation is CASRTPGQGGVKLFF.

The V call is TRBV30, the J call TRBJ2-5; a possible D gene is TRBD1 (5 bases). The CDR3 has 12 amino acids. Germline lookup yields CDR1 GTSNPN and CDR2 SVGIG (reference sequence). Trimming cost V 4 bases and J 4 bases, with 10 bases left between them. In nucleotides, the CDR3 is TGTGCCTGGACGGTAGGGGCAGAGACCCAGTACTTC. Protein product: CAWTVGAETQYF.

The chain uses TRBV7-6 and TRBJ2-3, with TRBD2 identical over 11 bases. The germline V gene encodes CDR1 SGHVS and CDR2 FNYEAQ. Trimming at V came to 5 bases and at J to 6 bases, leaving 7 bases not matched to a gene. This CDR3 is built from 15 residues. CDR3 bases: TGTGCCAGCAGCCAACCGACTAGCGGGGATGATACGCAGTATTTT. Amino acids: CASSQPTSGDDTQYF.

This clone was seen a few times. The V gene is TRBV15, the J gene TRBJ1-1; D is possibly TRBD1 (6 bases). Germline loops: CDR1 LNHNV, CDR2 YYDKDF (reference sequence). This CDR3 is built from 15 residues. The germline V and J ends were trimmed by 0 bases and 3 bases, with 11 bases remaining between them. CDR3 bases: TGTGCCACCAGCAGAGACAGGGGACGGCACACTGAAGCTTTCTTT. This translates into CATSRDRGRHTEAFF.

The V gene is TRBV24-1, the J gene TRBJ2-5, with D hard to call. Germline V gene sequence: CDR1 KGHDR, CDR2 SFDVKD. This CDR3 has 14 amino acids. V was trimmed by 3 bases and J by 0 bases, leaving 7 bases between them. In nucleotides, the CDR3 is TGTGCCACCAGTGATCCCGTTTACCAAGAGACCCAGTACTTC. Amino acids: CATSDPVYQETQYF.

The rearrangement uses TRBV7-2 and TRBJ1-1, with TRBD1 matching 8 bases. The germline V gene has CDR1 SGHTA and CDR2 FQGNSA. V lost 5 bases, J lost 6 bases, and 11 bases stayed unmatched. The CDR3 runs 15 residues. CDR3 in amino acids: CASSPYQGAVSEAFF. The CDR3 coding sequence is TGTGCCAGCAGCCCATATCAGGGGGCGGTATCTGAAGCTTTCTTT.

The gene calls are TRBV11-2 and TRBJ2-7, with TRBD2 as a possible D gene (5 bases). The germline V and J ends were trimmed by 3 bases and 0 bases, with 12 bases remaining between them. The CDR3 contains 15 residues. In germline, CDR1 is SGHAT, CDR2 FQNNGV. This chain's CDR3 is CASSFGADLSYEQYF. The DNA of the CDR3 is TGTGCCAGCAGCTTTGGAGCGGATCTCTCCTACGAGCAGTACTTC.

The gene calls are TRBV7-2 and TRBJ2-3, with D unclear. Trimming pared 5 bases from V and 6 bases from J, leaving 15 bases between. Germline CDR1 and CDR2: SGHTA and FQGNSA. CDR3 size: 14 residues. CDR3 nucleotides: TGTGCCAGCAGCCCCCCGAGCGCGATCGATACGCAGTATTTT. This encodes CASSPPSAIDTQYF.

This clone showed up just a few times. The V call is TRBV10-3, the J call TRBJ1-2; D not resolved. The germline V and J ends were trimmed by 10 bases and 3 bases, with 12 bases remaining between them. CDR3 size: 12 residues. Germline lookup yields CDR1 ENHRY and CDR2 SYGVKD. CDR3 DNA sequence: TGTGCCACTGCAGGTTTCGACTATGGCTACACCTTC. It encodes CATAGFDYGYTF.

The V call is TRBV19, the J call TRBJ1-3; no clear D gene. This CDR3 has 14 residues. The V and J ends lost 10 bases and 0 bases respectively, with 13 bases between them. Germline assignment: CDR1 LNHDA and CDR2 SQIVND (reference sequence). CDR3 amino acids: CATHSPLSGNTIYF. The CDR3 coding sequence is TGTGCCACTCATAGCCCTCTCTCTGGAAACACCATATATTTT.

This rearrangement joins TRBV19 to TRBJ1-2; 7 nucleotides match TRBD1. Germline V CDR1 and CDR2: LNHDA, SQIVND (reference sequence). V gave up 6 bases and J gave up 4 bases; unmatched junction bases: 20. The CDR3 loop spans 18 amino acids. In DNA form, the CDR3 reads TGTGCCAGTAGAACGATTATGGCTCGGACAGGAGAAGGCTATGGCTACACCTTC. Translation: CASRTIMARTGEGYGYTF.

The chain is built from TRBV19 and TRBJ1-5; 9 positions match TRBD1. The CDR3 runs to 15 residues. The trim removed 4 bases at V and 6 bases at J, leaving 7 bases unmatched. The germline gives CDR1 LNHDA, CDR2 SQIVND (reference sequence). The CDR3: CASSTTGGVAQPQHF. As DNA, the CDR3 is TGTGCCAGTAGTACGACAGGGGGGGTGGCTCAGCCCCAGCATTTT. The full variable domain, with the rest looked up from reference TRBV19 and TRBJ1-5, is DGGITQSPKYLFRKEGQNVTLSCEQNLNHDAMYWYRQDPGQGLRLIYYSQIVNDFQKGDIAEGYSVSREKKESFPLTVTSAQKNPTAFYLCASSTTGGVAQPQHFGDGTRLSIL.

This rearrangement joins TRBV27 to TRBJ2-1, with 8 bases aligning to TRBD1. The trim removed 6 bases at V and 10 bases at J, leaving 11 bases unmatched. This CDR3 region has 14 residues. Germline-derived CDR1 and CDR2 are MNHEY and SMNVEV (reference sequence). The CDR3: CASRQRQGLREQFF. Here the CDR3 DNA reads TGTGCCAGCAGGCAAAGACAGGGGCTTCGGGAGCAGTTCTTC.

V gene TRBV4-2 combines with J gene TRBJ2-7; D unresolved. The V end lost 0 bases, the J end lost 2 bases, and 8 bases lay between the germline ends. CDR3 length equals 14 residues. Germline loops: CDR1 LGHNA, CDR2 YNFKEQ. CDR3 DNA: TGTGCCAGCAGCCAAGAGGCAAGTCCCTACGAGCAGTACTTC. This sequence encodes CASSQEASPYEQYF.

V gene TRBV19 combines with J gene TRBJ2-2; 7 bases agree with TRBD2. The CDR3 is 16 residues long. The J segment lost 2 bases and the V segment lost 6 bases, leaving 9 bases of the junction unmatched. In germline, CDR1 is LNHDA, CDR2 SQIVND (reference sequence). CDR3 residues: CASRMRASGNTGELFF. The CDR3 bases are TGTGCCAGTAGAATGCGGGCTAGCGGAAACACCGGGGAGCTGTTTTTT.

V usage is TRBV3-1 (or the pseudogene TRBV3-2) and J usage is TRBJ2-5; D gene unclear. CDR3 size: 15 residues. Germline-derived CDR1 and CDR2 are LGHDT and YNNKEL (reference sequence). V lost 4 bases to trimming and J lost 1 base, with 13 bases between them. The CDR3 loop reads CASSPLGSRQETQYF. CDR3 DNA: TGTGCCAGCAGCCCCTTGGGCAGCCGCCAAGAGACCCAGTACTTC.

This chain links TRBV4-2 with TRBJ2-1; the D gene is possibly TRBD1 (6 bases). The CDR3 is 14 residues long. Germline CDR1 reads LGHNA; CDR2 reads YNFKEQ. Trimming took off 0 bases at V and 7 bases at J, with 10 bases between the two ends. In DNA form, the CDR3 reads TGTGCCAGCAGCCAAGATGCAGGGGAAAATGAGCAGTTCTTC. As protein: CASSQDAGENEQFF.

The chain joins TRBV6-2 or TRBV6-3 to TRBJ2-3; D gene uncertain. Germline CDR1 reads MNHEY; CDR2 reads SVGEGT. The CDR3 sequence is 13 residues long. V lost 1 base, J lost 2 bases, and 4 bases lay in between. The chain's CDR3 is CASSYFLTDTQYF. The CDR3, as DNA: TGTGCCAGCAGTTACTTCCTCACAGATACGCAGTATTTT.

The rearrangement uses TRBV19 and TRBJ2-6; maybe TRBD1 (7 bases). Deletions cut 3 bases from V and 4 bases from J, with 13 bases between. The CDR3 has 16 amino acids. CDR1 LNHDA and CDR2 SQIVND come from the germline V gene (reference sequence). CDR3 in DNA: TGTGCCAGTAGTATGACAGGGAGGTCCGGGGCCAACGTCCTGACTTTC. This translates into CASSMTGRSGANVLTF.

V usage is TRBV5-6 and J usage is TRBJ2-5, with D maybe TRBD1 (6 bases). The CDR3 is made up of 13 amino acids. The germline gives CDR1 SGHDT, CDR2 YYEEEE. Trimming took off 3 bases at V and 2 bases at J, with 8 bases between the two ends. The CDR3 loop is CASSWTEQETQYF. CDR3 nucleotide sequence: TGTGCCAGCAGCTGGACAGAGCAAGAGACCCAGTACTTC.

This clone was counted ten times or more. The CDR3 DNA reads as TGTGCCAGCTCACCACCGTCAGGACAGGGGAACGAGCAGTACTTC. This translates into CASSPPSGQGNEQYF. This rearrangement joins TRBV18 to TRBJ2-7; the match to TRBD1 covers 9 bases. V lost 0 bases and J lost 5; bases outside the gene matches: 5. The germline V gene has CDR1 KGHSH and CDR2 LQKENI. This CDR3 has 15 residues.